This T cell receptor beta chain was observed in a study of CD8+CD57+ T cells in acquired aplastic anemia. Findings of the study overall: Relative to total CD4+ and CD8+ pools, CD8+CD57+ cells had lower diversity in patients.

Researchers used genomic DNA as the template to profile TCR beta VDJ and CDR3. TCRdb analysed the reads with MiXCR anew, one entry per CDR3 protein. The sample carries about 20,000 distinct CDR3 sequences, 40% recorded once. The CDR3 runs to 13 residues. The germline gives CDR1 LNHDA, CDR2 SQIVND (reference sequence). V was trimmed by 6 bases and J by 9 bases, leaving 12 bases between them. The authors sequenced patients whose flow cytometry had shown CD8+CD57+ cell expansion. Bead enrichment of CD8+CD57+ cells gave a mean 1.6 ug DNA. Worth noting for this clonotype: What it binds is unknown.

Sequencing input: CD8+CD57+ T cells sorted from PBMCs. As to subset: bead-enriched CD8+CD57+ effector memory T cells from SAA patients. This TCR was recovered from a human donor with aplastic anemia. The genes are TRBV19 and TRBJ1-6, with D uncertain. The CDR3 DNA reads as TGTGCCAGTAGCGGACTACGCGGTTCACCCCTCCACTTT. Translated, it gives CASSGLRGSPLHF.